A selection of T cell receptor beta chains follows, all from one sample in a study of early T cells in non-severe SARS-CoV-2 infection. TCRdb analysed the 5' RACE reads with MiXCR anew, one entry per CDR3 protein. In the table there are roughly 34,000 distinct CDR3 sequences, under 5.5% of which are singletons. Sequencing was done on a sample of whole blood. These receptors all come from an adult who was a healthcare worker with PCR-confirmed SARS-CoV-2 infection or an uninfected control (not recorded which). Each CDR3 is given with its conserved first and last residue. The D gene is left open where the match is weak. Clone size is given for some rows only: seen once, a few or many times, or a class if the clone is expanded.

d_call j_call clone_size v_call cdr3_nt cdr3_aa
NA TRBJ2-7 many TRBV10-3 TGTGCCATCAGTCAGGAGAGCTCCTACGAGCAGTACTTC CAISQESSYEQYF
TRBD2 TRBJ2-7 many TRBV7-9 TGTGCCAGCAGCCCCCAGGTAGCGGGGGGCCCCTACGAGCAGTACTTC CASSPQVAGGPYEQYF
TRBD2 TRBJ2-2 NA TRBV2 TGTGCCAGCAGTGAGACTAGCCGCACCGGGGAGCTGTTTTTT CASSETSRTGELFF
TRBD1 TRBJ2-7 many TRBV29-1 TGCAGCGTTGAAGTTGGGGACAGGGGGTACGAGCAGTACTTC CSVEVGDRGYEQYF
TRBD2 TRBJ2-7 many TRBV20-1 TGCAGTGCTCAAAGACTAGCGGTCTACGAGCAGTACTTC CSAQRLAVYEQYF
TRBD1 TRBJ2-4 few TRBV19 TGTGCCAGTAGTAAAGGGGGACAGCTTATAAACATTCAGTACTTC CASSKGGQLINIQYF
TRBD2 TRBJ2-1 many TRBV12-3/TRBV12-4 TGTGCCAGCAGTTTGGCGGGGGGCCGCAATGAGCAGTTCTTC CASSLAGGRNEQFF
NA TRBJ2-5 many TRBV20-1 TGCAGTGCGGAGGACCGACAAGAGACCCAGTACTTC CSAEDRQETQYF
NA TRBJ2-5 few TRBV7-6 TGTGCCAGCAGCCCCCGCTCTGGGCTAGCGCAAGAGACCCAGTACTTC CASSPRSGLAQETQYF
TRBD2 TRBJ2-7 many TRBV7-2 TGTGCCAGCAGCTTAGACGGCTCCCGGACTAGCGGGACTTCCTACGAGCAGTACTTC CASSLDGSRTSGTSYEQYF
TRBD1 TRBJ2-7 NA TRBV7-9 TGTGCCAGCAGCTCGGGACAGGGGGTAGACGAGCAGTACTTC CASSSGQGVDEQYF
TRBD1 TRBJ2-5 many TRBV4-3 TGCGCCAGCAGCCAAGAAGGACAGGGGAGGGAGACCCAGTACTTC CASSQEGQGRETQYF
TRBD1 TRBJ2-7 NA TRBV6-5 TGTACCAGCGGGCAACCGGGACAGGGGGAATACGAGCAGTACTTC CTSGQPGQGEYEQYF
TRBD2 TRBJ2-5 many TRBV7-2 TGTGCCAGCAGATTAGCGGGGGGGCCTGGTGAGACCCAGTACTTC CASRLAGGPGETQYF
NA TRBJ1-5 many TRBV7-2 TGTGCCAGCAGCTTAATGGGGGCGAACAATCAGCCCCAGCATTTT CASSLMGANNQPQHF
TRBD1 TRBJ2-1 many TRBV19 TGTGCCAGTAGTGTCGACAGGGGGCAAAACAATGAGCAGTTCTTC CASSVDRGQNNEQFF
NA TRBJ2-3 many TRBV29-1 TGCAGCGTTAGAGGGGGTATAAGCACAGATACGCAGTATTTT CSVRGGISTDTQYF
TRBD2 TRBJ2-1 many TRBV7-9 TGTGCCAGCAGCTTAGGCGGCGCGGGGGTCTACAATGAGCAGTTCTTC CASSLGGAGVYNEQFF
NA TRBJ2-7 many TRBV5-1 TGCGCCAGCAGCTTGGGTGGGGTGGTTGCCTACGAGCAGTACTTC CASSLGGVVAYEQYF
NA TRBJ1-5 many TRBV7-9 TGTGCCAGTTCGACAGAAATGAGCAATCAGCCCCAGCATTTT CASSTEMSNQPQHF
TRBD1 TRBJ2-1 NA TRBV7-9 TGTACCAGCAGCGCGACCGGGACAGGCTCCTACAATGAGCAGTTCTTC CTSSATGTGSYNEQFF
TRBD2 TRBJ2-5 many TRBV7-8 TGTGCCAGCAGCTTAAGAACTAGCGGGGAGTTACAAGAGACCCAGTACTTC CASSLRTSGELQETQYF
NA TRBJ2-7 many TRBV11-2 TGTGCCAGCAGCTTAGAACAGGTCTGGGAGCAGTACTTC CASSLEQVWEQYF
TRBD1 TRBJ2-1 many TRBV4-3 TGCGCCAGCAGCCAAGATACCGGGACAGGGGCCTACAATGAGCAGTTCTTC CASSQDTGTGAYNEQFF
TRBD1 TRBJ2-7 NA TRBV29-1 TGCAGCGTTGGACAGGGGGCGGACGAGCAGTACTTC CSVGQGADEQYF
NA TRBJ1-5 many TRBV10-3 TGTGCCATCAGCGAGGGGGATCAGCCCCAGCATTTT CAISEGDQPQHF
NA TRBJ1-6 NA TRBV9 TGTGCCAGCAGCGTAACCCCGGACAGTTATAATTCACCCCTCCACTTT CASSVTPDSYNSPLHF
NA TRBJ2-3 few TRBV12-5 TGTGCTAGTGGAACCACAGCAGATACGCAGTATTTT CASGTTADTQYF
NA TRBJ2-1 many TRBV7-6 TGTGCCAGCAGCTTAGAGAGGGGGTACAATGAGCAGTTCTTC CASSLERGYNEQFF
NA TRBJ2-7 few TRBV19 TGTGCCAGTAGTATTCCCGGGAGCTACGAGCAGTACTTC CASSIPGSYEQYF
NA TRBJ2-7 many TRBV6-6 TGTGCCAGCAGGGCAGGCATAACCTACGAGCAGTACTTC CASRAGITYEQYF
NA TRBJ2-7 many TRBV20-1 TGCAGTGCTAGGAGGACTGCCGCCTACGAGCAGTACTTC CSARRTAAYEQYF
NA TRBJ2-1 many TRBV30 TGTGCCTGGAGCCAAGGTGACGGATTCAATGAGCAGTTCTTC CAWSQGDGFNEQFF
NA TRBJ2-1 many TRBV20-1 TGCAGTGCTAGTCTGGTCGACAATGAGCAGTTCTTC CSASLVDNEQFF
TRBD2 TRBJ2-3 few TRBV4-3 TGCGCCAGCAGCCAAGATCGGGGGGGACCCAGCACAGATACGCAGTATTTT CASSQDRGGPSTDTQYF
NA TRBJ1-3 few TRBV7-2 TGTGCCAGCAGCTCGAGTAGGGGGGTTGCCGGAAACACCATATATTTT CASSSSRGVAGNTIYF
NA TRBJ2-7 few TRBV28 TGTGCCACCGGTACTTGGGAGCAGTACTTC CATGTWEQYF
TRBD2 TRBJ2-1 many TRBV12-3/TRBV12-4 TGTGCCAGCAGTTCCCCCGGACTAGCGGGGGGCGCCACCTCCTACAATGAGCAGTTCTTC CASSSPGLAGGATSYNEQFF
NA TRBJ2-7 many TRBV20-1 TGCAGTGCTAGAAGGGGCCTAGAAGTCTCCGAGCAGTACTTC CSARRGLEVSEQYF
NA TRBJ1-4 many TRBV7-9 TGTGCCAGCAGCAAGTCACAGGGTTGGCGTGAAAAACTGTTTTTT CASSKSQGWREKLFF
NA TRBJ1-3 NA TRBV29-1 TGCAGCGTGTTGGGGCCTGAAAACACCATATATTTT CSVLGPENTIYF
NA TRBJ2-2 many TRBV11-2 TGTGCCAGCAGCGATCCGCAAAAAGTGGCGTTTTTT CASSDPQKVAFF
NA TRBJ1-5 few TRBV7-9 TGTGCCAGCAGCTTAGCACTTGCTCAGCCCCAGCATTTT CASSLALAQPQHF
NA TRBJ2-6 many TRBV5-1 TGCGCCAGCGCCAGGACAGCCGGATCTGGGGCCAACGTCCTGACTTTC CASARTAGSGANVLTF
NA TRBJ1-4 many TRBV7-2 TGTGCCAGCAGCTCTAGGACAGCGCCGGGAAAACTGTTTTTT CASSSRTAPGKLFF
NA TRBJ2-1 many TRBV27 TGTGCCAGCAGTTTTTCCAGTCGGACCTACAATGAGCAGTTCTTC CASSFSSRTYNEQFF
TRBD2 TRBJ2-1 many TRBV7-3 TGTGCCAGCAGCCTAACTAGCGGGGGCCGCAACAATGAGCAGTTCTTC CASSLTSGGRNNEQFF
TRBD1 TRBJ1-6 few TRBV25-1 TGTGCCAGCAATAAGGGACAGCTTAATTCACCCCTCCACTTT CASNKGQLNSPLHF
NA TRBJ2-3 many TRBV11-2 TGTGCCAGCAGCCTTACAGATACGCAGTATTTT CASSLTDTQYF
NA TRBJ1-3 NA TRBV7-2 TGTGCCAGCAGCTTAAGGGGCGGGGCGGCTGGAAACACCATATATTTT CASSLRGGAAGNTIYF
NA TRBJ2-7 NA TRBV2 TGTGCCAGCAGTGAAGCGCTTTTCGTAACAGACGAGCAGTACTTC CASSEALFVTDEQYF
TRBD2 TRBJ2-1 many TRBV5-1 TGCGCCAGCAGCTTAAGCGGGGGAAGCAATGAGCAGTTCTTC CASSLSGGSNEQFF
NA TRBJ2-7 many TRBV12-3/TRBV12-4 TGTGCCAGCAGTTTTTCGGCCGGATCGGAGCAGTACTTC CASSFSAGSEQYF
NA TRBJ1-2 few TRBV2 TGTGCCAGCAGTGTGACAGAGCGTACTAACTATGGCTACACCTTC CASSVTERTNYGYTF
NA TRBJ2-1 many TRBV2 TGTGCCAGCAGTGAAAGGGTAACTTACAATGAGCAGTTCTTC CASSERVTYNEQFF
TRBD1 TRBJ2-7 many TRBV6-6 TGTGCCAGCAGGTGGGACAGCGGCTCCTACGAGCAGTACTTC CASRWDSGSYEQYF
NA TRBJ1-5 many TRBV2 TGTGCCAGCAGTGAAACCAGACAGAATCAGCCCCAGCATTTT CASSETRQNQPQHF
TRBD2 TRBJ2-7 NA TRBV20-1 TGCAGTGCTAGATTCCCGGGACTAGCGTTGGGAGAGTACTTC CSARFPGLALGEYF